This TCR beta chain came from a study of control samples from healthy donors and cancer patients. Here immunoSEQ multiplex PCR was the method, and the copy in TCRdb shows in-frame clones only, minus some. This sample carries about 86,000 clones, roughly nine tenths of them seen once, and the ten largest clones take over 8.5%. Trimming left V 2 bases short and J 1 base short, with 6 bases between. Germline values: CDR1 KGHSH, CDR2 LQKENI. The length of the CDR3 is 14 residues. The rearrangement uses TRBV18 and TRBJ1-3, with no clear D. The sequenced material came from PBMCs. The sequence was obtained from a woman between 45 and 60 years old with colorectal cancer. The CDR3 is CASSPDISGNTIYF. In DNA form, the CDR3 reads TGTGCCAGCTCACCAGACATATCTGGAAACACCATATATTTT. The full variable domain, its missing parts supplied by reference TRBV18 and TRBJ1-3, is NAGVMQNPRHLVRRRGQEARLRCSPMKGHSHVYWYRQLPEEGLKFMVYLQKENIIDESGMPKERFSAEFPKEGPSILRIQQVVRGDSAAYFCASSPDISGNTIYFGEGSWLTVV.